This T cell receptor (beta chain) was documented in a study of cytomegalovirus exposure and HLA in healthy donors. The PCR had 60 Vbeta and 13 Jbeta primers. Only in-frame clones appear in the TCRdb table, and some are missing; sequencing was by immunoSEQ multiplex PCR. The sample contains roughly 100,000 clones, roughly four fifths of which appear only once. In nominal health when sampled, donors likely had unrecorded immune exposures nonetheless. Germline assignment: CDR1 SGHAT and CDR2 FQNNGV. The CDR3 is 15 amino acids. The V and J ends lost 8 bases and 2 bases respectively, with 19 bases between them.

This TCR was sampled from a man in his forties in good health and CMV-seronegative. V gene TRBV11-2 combines with J gene TRBJ2-7; D ambiguous. The material sequenced was PBMCs. The CDR3 is CASAPATQIPYEQYF. CDR3 coding DNA: TGTGCCAGCGCCCCAGCTACACAGATACCCTACGAGCAGTACTTC. The full variable domain, in which reference TRBV11-2 and TRBJ2-7 provide the parts outside the CDR3, is EAGVAQSPRYKIIEKRQSVAFWCNPISGHATLYWYQQILGQGPKLLIQFQNNGVVDDSQLPKDRFSAERLKGVDSTLKIQPAKLEDSAVYLCASAPATQIPYEQYFGPGTRLTVT.